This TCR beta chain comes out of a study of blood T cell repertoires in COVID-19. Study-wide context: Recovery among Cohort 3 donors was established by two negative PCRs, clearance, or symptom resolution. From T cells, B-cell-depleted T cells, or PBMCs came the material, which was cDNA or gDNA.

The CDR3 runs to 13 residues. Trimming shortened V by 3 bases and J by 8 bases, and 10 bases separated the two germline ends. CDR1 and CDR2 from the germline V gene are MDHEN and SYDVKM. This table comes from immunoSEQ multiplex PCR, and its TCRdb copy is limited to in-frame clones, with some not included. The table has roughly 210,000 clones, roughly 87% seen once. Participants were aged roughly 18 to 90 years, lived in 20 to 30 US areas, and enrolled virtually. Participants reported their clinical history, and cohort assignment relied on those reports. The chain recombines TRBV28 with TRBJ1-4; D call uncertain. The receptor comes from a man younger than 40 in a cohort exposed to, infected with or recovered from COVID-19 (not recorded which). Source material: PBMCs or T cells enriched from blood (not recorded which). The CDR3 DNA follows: TGTGCCAGCAGTTTCACAATGGAGGAAAAACTGTTTTTT. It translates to CASSFTMEEKLFF. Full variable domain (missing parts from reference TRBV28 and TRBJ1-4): DVKVTQSSRYLVKRTGEKVFLECVQDMDHENMFWYRQDPGLGLRLIYFSYDVKMKEKGDIPEGYSVSREKKERFSLILESASTNQTSMYLCASSFTMEEKLFFGSGTQLSVL.